The 13 T cell receptor beta chains in this list originate from one sample, sequenced in a study of CD8+ T cells in alopecia areata. TCR sequencing used cDNA made by reverse transcription of extracted RNA. TCRdb's copy holds only in-frame clones and misses some; the assay was immunoSEQ multiplex PCR. The table records over 110,000 clones, approximately 49% of them present only once. This sample comprised CD4+ T cells sorted from blood, obtained at week 0. These receptors all stem from a human donor with alopecia areata.

As for this clone: Other DNA sequences in this sample translate to the same CDR3. V gene TRBV5-1 combines with J gene TRBJ1-3; D unresolved. Trimming removed 3 bases from V and 1 base from J, with 5 bases in between. CDR3 length: 13 residues. Germline CDR1 reads SGHRS; CDR2 reads YFSETQ. This CDR3 is CASSSGSGNTIYF. The CDR3 DNA reads as TGCGCCAGCAGCTCTGGTTCTGGAAACACCATATATTTT.

The J gene is TRBJ1-1, the V gene TRBV30; D might be TRBD1 (5 bases). Trimming pared 0 bases from V and 0 bases from J, leaving 8 bases between. Looked up from germline, CDR1 is GTSNPN and CDR2 is SVGIG (reference sequence). The CDR3 contains 14 residues. DNA of the CDR3: TGTGCCTGGAGTGTACAAGGGGTGAACACTGAAGCTTTCTTT. This encodes CAWSVQGVNTEAFF.

The chain carries TRBV27 and TRBJ2-1, with D possibly matching TRBD2 (5 bases). Deletions cut 8 bases from V and 3 bases from J, with 14 bases between. Germline V gives CDR1 MNHEY, CDR2 SMNVEV (reference sequence). This CDR3 has 14 amino acids. DNA of the CDR3: TGTGCCAGCTCTAGTAGCGACTACTACAATGAGCAGTTCTTC. Protein product: CASSSSDYYNEQFF.

This rearrangement joins TRBV29-1 to TRBJ2-3, with D tentatively TRBD2 (6 bases). Trimming removed 4 bases at V and 7 bases at J, with 18 bases between. The V gene's germline CDR1 is SQVTM and CDR2 ANQGSEA. The CDR3 spans 14 residues. CDR3 in amino acids: CSVGKLAAFYTQYF. The CDR3 DNA follows: TGCAGCGTTGGAAAACTAGCCGCATTCTATACGCAGTATTTT.

V gene TRBV5-1 combines with J gene TRBJ2-2, with 10 bases fitting TRBD1. J lost 6 bases, V lost 0 bases, and 5 bases had no gene match. CDR1 and CDR2 from the germline V gene are SGHRS and YFSETQ. CDR3 size: 16 residues. CDR3 sequence reads: CASSLEDRGSAGELFF. Written as DNA, the CDR3 is TGCGCCAGCAGCTTGGAGGACAGGGGGTCCGCCGGGGAGCTGTTTTTT.

The genes are TRBV7-2 and TRBJ1-1; 8 nucleotides line up with TRBD1. J gave up 1 base and V 5 bases, and 6 bases lay outside the gene matches. The germline gives CDR1 SGHTA, CDR2 FQGNSA. The CDR3 runs to 15 residues. The DNA of the CDR3 is TGTGCCAGCAGCCGCTTGGGGACAGGGAACACTGAAGCTTTCTTT. Protein sequence: CASSRLGTGNTEAFF.

The chain is built from TRBV9 and TRBJ2-3, with D perhaps TRBD1 (5 bases). Looked up from germline, CDR1 is SGDLS and CDR2 is YYNGEE. V shed 3 bases and J shed 8 bases, with 16 bases lying between them. CDR3 length: 14 residues. For the CDR3, the DNA is TGTGCCAGCAGCGGGACAACCAATAATCCTACGCAGTATTTT. Translating gives CASSGTTNNPTQYF.

The rearrangement uses TRBV28 and TRBJ2-1, with TRBD2 matching over 8 bases. The CDR3 totals 14 residues. V dropped 5 bases and J dropped 9; count of bases not matched to a gene: 9. Germline CDR1 is MDHEN and CDR2 is SYDVKM. This CDR3 is CASSTGGYLVEQFF. The CDR3 region has the DNA TGTGCCAGCAGTACGGGGGGGTACCTTGTTGAGCAGTTCTTC.

This clone was found once. J is TRBJ2-6 and V is TRBV2; D tentatively reads TRBD1 or TRBD2 (5 bases each). The V and J ends lost 3 bases and 4 bases respectively, with 13 bases between them. The CDR3 sequence is 16 residues long. Germline V gives CDR1 SNHLY, CDR2 FYNNEI. The CDR3 protein is CASSDQSGPGANVLTF. CDR3 DNA: TGTGCCAGCAGTGATCAGTCGGGACCCGGGGCCAACGTCCTGACTTTC.

This clone was observed a handful of times. The V gene is TRBV7-2, the J gene TRBJ2-3; D call uncertain. V was shortened by 1 base and J by 2 bases, with 10 bases between the two germline ends. CDR3 length: 15 residues. The germline V gene encodes CDR1 SGHTA and CDR2 FQGNSA. CDR3 in DNA: TGTGCCAGCAGCTTAGAATTGGGAACCACAGATACGCAGTATTTT. It is translated as CASSLELGTTDTQYF.

This clone was seen a handful of times. The chain employs TRBV10-3 and TRBJ2-7; a weak D match, TRBD2 (6 bases). The germline gives CDR1 ENHRY, CDR2 SYGVKD. The CDR3 contains 12 residues. Trimming cost V 4 bases and J 2 bases, with 6 bases left between them. CDR3 in DNA: TGTGCCATCAGTGCGGGAGCCTACGAGCAGTACTTC. Protein: CAISAGAYEQYF.

A few counts support this clone. The chain combines TRBV19 with TRBJ2-1, with 11 bases that match TRBD1. Trimming removed 8 bases from V and 6 bases from J; junction bases left unmatched: 6. Germline lookup yields CDR1 LNHDA and CDR2 SQIVND (reference sequence). This CDR3 is 14 amino acids long. CDR3 sequence (DNA): TGTGCCAGTGGTGGACAGGGGGCGCCCAATGAGCAGTTCTTC. Protein: CASGGQGAPNEQFF.

This sequence joins TRBV11-2 and TRBJ1-2; the D gene is possibly TRBD1 (5 bases). The V gene's germline CDR1 is SGHAT and CDR2 FQNNGV. This CDR3 has 13 residues. V lost 5 bases and J 4 bases, leaving 11 bases between the germline ends. CDR3 in DNA: TGTGCCAGCAGCCGGGACGGCCCCTATGGCTACACCTTC. It yields the protein CASSRDGPYGYTF.